Shown below are 5 T cell receptor beta chains from a single sample sequenced in a study of blood T cells in healthy people across ages. Then a second PCR, running about 6 to 12 cycles, was carried out with a sample-barcoded 5' primer and a J-beta primer mix. A single record per CDR3 protein comes from TCRdb applying MiXCR to the 5' RACE reads. The sample includes 600,000 to 650,000 distinct CDR3 sequences, about 54% of them seen just once. The specimen sequenced was blood. These receptors were obtained from a man aged 55 to 70 in good health.

The gene calls are TRBV9 and TRBJ1-4; TRBD1 might be the D (6 bases). CDR3 size: 15 residues. CDR1 and CDR2 from the germline V gene are SGDLS and YYNGEE. Between the trimmed V and J ends, which lost 4 bases and 4 bases, there was a span of 14 bases. The CDR3 sequence: CASSRQGLVNEKLFF. The CDR3 nucleotides are TGTGCCAGCAGCCGGCAGGGGCTTGTTAATGAAAAACTGTTTTTT.

The CDR3 is CASKGAGQETQYF. CDR3 coding DNA: TGTGCCAGCAAAGGGGCGGGGCAAGAGACCCAGTACTTC. The rearrangement uses TRBV6-6 and TRBJ2-5; the D gene is possibly TRBD2 (6 bases). V lost 7 bases, J lost 2 bases, and 11 bases lay in between. From germline, CDR1 is MNHNY and CDR2 SVGAGI (reference sequence). The CDR3 loop spans 13 amino acids.

The chain combines TRBV4-1 with TRBJ2-7; 9 nucleotides align to TRBD2. CDR3 length equals 16 residues. Germline loops: CDR1 MGHRA, CDR2 YSYEKL. Trimming removed 4 bases from V and 1 base from J; junction bases left unmatched: 8. This chain's CDR3 is CASSPGTSGSSYEQYF. Here the CDR3 DNA reads TGCGCCAGCAGCCCCGGTACTAGCGGGTCATCCTACGAGCAGTACTTC.

This clonotype came up a few times. This chain uses TRBV5-1 with TRBJ2-5; D assignment may be TRBD1 or TRBD2 (5 bases each). CDR1 is SGHRS, CDR2 YFSETQ, per germline. Trimming stripped 4 bases from V and 5 bases from J, with 12 bases between. The CDR3 extends over 13 amino acids. This chain's CDR3 is CASSRDGAETQYF. In DNA, the CDR3 is TGCGCCAGCAGCAGGGACGGAGCTGAGACCCAGTACTTC.

The rearrangement links TRBV7-9 to TRBJ2-1; 12 nucleotides align to TRBD1. This CDR3 comprises 17 residues. Germline V CDR1 and CDR2: SEHNR, FQNEAQ (reference sequence). The junction had 7 bases not matched to a gene; V was cut back by 0 bases and J by 7 bases. CDR3 nucleotides: TGTGCCAGCAGCTTAGCTACCGGGACAGGGGGCTCTAATGAGCAGTTCTTC. Translation: CASSLATGTGGSNEQFF.